Each of the 14 T cell receptor beta chains below was sequenced from the same sample in a study of cytomegalovirus exposure and HLA in healthy donors (dated by TCRdb to about 2017). Libraries were prepared through the immunoSEQ multiplex PCR assay. TCRdb obtained this table from immuneACCESS and retained in-frame rearrangements with V and J assigned. These tables miss some clones; where compared with another copy, unresolved V genes account for less than half of the shortfall, and the remainder is unexplained. The sample table holds 220,000 or so clones, of which 80% to 85% were seen once. The biggest ten clones account for around an eighth of the sample. Sequenced: PBMCs. The receptor source for this set is a woman aged 25 to 39 in good health and CMV-seropositive.

This rearrangement joins TRBV7-2 to TRBJ2-7; D gene unclear. CDR3 length equals 14 residues. Germline V CDR1 and CDR2: SGHTA, FQGNSA. Between the trimmed V and J ends, which lost 5 bases and 2 bases, there was a span of 13 bases. For the CDR3, the DNA is TGTGCCAGCAGCCCTACGAGCACCACCTACGAGCAGTACTTC. It is translated as CASSPTSTTYEQYF.

This clone was picked up a small number of times. The sample holds other DNA sequences that translate to the same CDR3. This sequence joins TRBV29-1 and TRBJ1-1; no reliable D call. Looked up from germline, CDR1 is SQVTM and CDR2 is ANQGSEA. The CDR3 covers 13 residues. Trimming removed 2 bases at V and 3 bases at J, with 10 bases between. The CDR3 sequence: CSVEKGLDTEAFF. The CDR3 bases are TGCAGCGTTGAAAAAGGTCTTGACACTGAAGCTTTCTTT.

This chain connects TRBV6-1 to TRBJ1-1; D is ambiguous. Trimming removed 5 bases at V and 0 bases at J, with 10 bases between. CDR3 size: 14 residues. Germline lookup yields CDR1 MNHNS and CDR2 SASEGT. The CDR3 coding sequence is TGTGCCAGCAGTCTGACCGAAATGAACACTGAAGCTTTCTTT. This encodes CASSLTEMNTEAFF.

The chain couples TRBV18 to TRBJ2-7, with D unclear. The CDR3 sequence is 16 residues long. Germline CDR1 and CDR2: KGHSH and LQKENI. The V end was cut by 0 bases, the J end by 3 bases, with 15 bases between. The CDR3 protein is CASSPPSRALHYEQYF. CDR3 coding DNA: TGTGCCAGCTCACCACCCAGTAGGGCATTGCACTACGAGCAGTACTTC.

The chain uses TRBV5-6 and TRBJ2-5; D uncertain. This CDR3 contains 14 residues. From germline, CDR1 is SGHDT and CDR2 YYEEEE. The V end lost 1 base, the J end lost 5 bases, and 12 bases lay between the germline ends. Here the CDR3 DNA reads TGTGCCAGCAGCTTGTTGTCAGGATATGAGACCCAGTACTTC. It is translated as CASSLLSGYETQYF.

V usage is TRBV29-1 and J usage is TRBJ2-2; D is ambiguous. V gave up 2 bases and J gave up 5 bases, with 6 bases separating them. CDR3 length equals 12 residues. The germline V gene encodes CDR1 SQVTM and CDR2 ANQGSEA. The CDR3 reads CSVEYGTGELFF. CDR3 DNA sequence: TGCAGCGTTGAATATGGGACCGGGGAGCTGTTTTTT.

V usage is TRBV30 and J usage is TRBJ1-4; D uncertain. V lost 4 bases and J lost 8, with 14 bases in between. Germline assignment: CDR1 GTSNPN and CDR2 SVGIG (reference sequence). This CDR3 contains 13 residues. The CDR3 region is CAWTRALQEKLFF. The CDR3 region has the DNA TGTGCCTGGACCCGGGCCCTGCAAGAAAAACTGTTTTTT.

The chain couples TRBV4-1 to TRBJ1-2, with TRBD1 matching over 8 bases. V lost 1 base to trimming and J lost 4 bases; unmatched junction nucleotides: 5. The CDR3 covers 15 residues. Germline V lookup: CDR1 MGHRA, CDR2 YSYEKL. The CDR3 DNA reads as TGCGCCAGCAGCCAAGTCCAGGGGGCAGTCTATGGCTACACCTTC. This sequence encodes CASSQVQGAVYGYTF.

V gene TRBV4-1 combines with J gene TRBJ1-5; 7 bases align to TRBD1. The V and J ends lost 4 bases and 5 bases, in that order; junction bases with no gene match: 8. Germline-derived CDR1 and CDR2 are MGHRA and YSYEKL. The CDR3 is 15 residues long. CDR3 amino acids: CASSLRSGTDQPQHF. Here the CDR3 DNA reads TGCGCCAGCAGCCTCCGATCCGGGACAGATCAGCCCCAGCATTTT.

The chain carries TRBV30 and TRBJ1-2; no clear D gene. The V and J ends lost 2 bases and 6 bases respectively, with 13 bases between them. The CDR3 has 13 amino acids. The V gene's germline CDR1 is GTSNPN and CDR2 SVGIG (reference sequence). CDR3 bases: TGTGCCTGGAGTAGGACCGTTCACGATGGCTACACCTTC. It specifies CAWSRTVHDGYTF.

V and J are TRBV11-2 and TRBJ2-7, with D maybe TRBD1 (7 bases). The V gene lost 4 bases and the J gene lost 0 bases, with 19 bases spanning the gap. The CDR3 totals 17 residues. CDR1 is SGHAT and CDR2 is FQNNGV in the germline V gene. The CDR3: CASSSGFRGTDSYEQYF. CDR3 nucleotides: TGTGCCAGCAGCTCTGGGTTTCGCGGGACAGACTCCTACGAGCAGTACTTC.

V and J are TRBV11-3 and TRBJ2-7; 8 bases fit TRBD1. CDR1 and CDR2 from the germline V gene are SGHNT and YENEEA. The ends lost 5 bases at V and 3 bases at J; junction bases unmatched: 3. The CDR3 loop spans 13 amino acids. CDR3 amino acids: CASSIGTGYEQYF. For the CDR3, the DNA is TGTGCCAGCAGCATTGGGACAGGCTACGAGCAGTACTTC.

V and J are TRBV27 and TRBJ2-2, with D perhaps matching TRBD1 (5 bases). This CDR3 has 14 residues. CDR1 is MNHEY, CDR2 SMNVEV, per germline (reference sequence). Trimming took off 10 bases at V and 3 bases at J, with 15 bases between the two ends. CDR3 bases: TGTGCCATCGCTCAGGGCGCTGACACCGGGGAGCTGTTTTTT. Translation: CAIAQGADTGELFF.

V gene TRBV6-5 combines with J gene TRBJ2-7; 10 bases are a match to TRBD2. J gave up 3 bases and V 0 bases, and 2 bases lay outside the gene matches. Germline assignment: CDR1 MNHEY and CDR2 SVGAGI. This CDR3 contains 15 residues. The CDR3 DNA reads as TGTGCCAGCAGTTACTCGAGGACTAGCGGCTACGAGCAGTACTTC. Its translation is CASSYSRTSGYEQYF.